What follows are 10 T cell receptor beta chains derived from one specimen sequenced in a study of human T cells and chemical hapten exposure. MiXCR, applied by TCRdb to the RACE reads, yields one record per CDR3 protein. The sample yields more than 90,000 distinct CDR3 sequences, 9.5% to 12% seen once. Time point of the sample: patch test 2, 6 weeks after DPC sensitization. Documented treatment: therapeutic diphenylcyclopropenone sensitization with weekly scalp DPC. Sequences were derived from whole blood, sampled in connection with sensitization to the hapten diphenylcyclopropenone (DPC). The receptors derive from a woman aged 40-49 years with alopecia areata. Some clones in this sample may be carry-over from other donors' samples.

This chain connects TRBV7-6 to TRBJ1-4, with 7 bases aligning to TRBD1. The germline V gene has CDR1 SGHVS and CDR2 FNYEAQ. This CDR3 has 15 residues. J gave up 2 bases and V 5 bases, and 5 bases lay outside the gene matches. The CDR3 nucleotides read TGTGCCAGCAGCCTCGAGACAGGGACTAATGAAAAACTGTTTTTT. This encodes CASSLETGTNEKLFF.

This clonotype showed up many times. This sequence joins TRBV5-1 and TRBJ2-1, with 7 bases that match TRBD1. Germline-derived CDR1 and CDR2 are SGHRS and YFSETQ. Trimming cost V 0 bases and J 9 bases; bases outside gene matches: 9. CDR3 length: 15 residues. The CDR3 coding sequence is TGCGCCAGCAGCTTGGCCAGGGGACAGTTCGGTGAGCAGTTCTTC. Its protein product is CASSLARGQFGEQFF. Looking up the rest from reference TRBV5-1 and TRBJ2-1 gives the full variable domain: KAGVTQTPRYLIKTRGQQVTLSCSPISGHRSVSWYQQTPGQGLQFLFEYFSETQRNKGNFPGRFSGRQFSNSRSEMNVSTLELGDSALYLCASSLARGQFGEQFFGPGTRLTVL.

The sample holds many counts of this clonotype. This chain joins TRBV18 and TRBJ1-5, with no clear D. V was cut by 4 bases and J by 10 bases, with 2 bases left in between. The germline V gene has CDR1 KGHSH and CDR2 LQKENI. This CDR3 has 9 residues. CDR3 amino acids: CASSLPQHF. Here the CDR3 DNA reads TGTGCCAGCTCACTTCCCCAGCATTTT.

This clonotype has just a few counts. V and J are TRBV5-5 and TRBJ2-1; 9 nucleotides match TRBD1. From germline, CDR1 is SGHKS and CDR2 YYEKEE (reference sequence). Germline trimming cut 3 bases from V and 4 bases from J; bases unmatched to any gene: 8. There are 16 residues in the CDR3. CDR3 loop: CASSSRDREMYNEQFF. CDR3 DNA sequence: TGTGCCAGCAGCTCCAGGGACAGGGAGATGTACAATGAGCAGTTCTTC.

The V and J genes are TRBV6-2 or TRBV6-3 and TRBJ2-3; no clear D gene. The CDR3 is 10 amino acids. Between the trimmed V and J ends, which lost 10 bases and 6 bases, there was a span of 8 bases. From germline, CDR1 is MNHEY and CDR2 SVGEGT. The CDR3 sequence: CATLGDTQYF. CDR3 DNA: TGTGCCACCCTCGGGGATACGCAGTATTTT.

The sample holds a few counts of this clonotype. This rearrangement joins TRBV7-2 to TRBJ2-2, with D uncertain. The V gene's germline CDR1 is SGHTA and CDR2 FQGNSA. The CDR3 runs to 16 residues. Trimming removed 5 bases at V and 4 bases at J, with 17 bases between. In nucleotides, the CDR3 is TGTGCCAGCAGCCGCGGTCCTTCCAGATCCACCGGGGAGCTGTTTTTT. It translates to CASSRGPSRSTGELFF.

This clonotype was recorded a few times. The chain couples TRBV28 to TRBJ1-2, with 8 bases aligning to TRBD1. Germline V gene data show CDR1 as MDHEN and CDR2 as SYDVKM. The junction had 16 bases not matched to a gene; V was cut back by 4 bases and J by 3 bases. The CDR3 covers 18 residues. The chain's CDR3 is CASSSLTGDFVIDYGYTF. The DNA for the CDR3 is TGTGCCAGCAGTTCCCTGACAGGGGATTTTGTTATTGACTATGGCTACACCTTC.

The V gene is TRBV29-1, the J gene TRBJ2-5; 11 positions match TRBD2. The V segment lost 1 base and the J segment 7 bases; nucleotides outside the gene matches: 5. CDR1 is SQVTM and CDR2 is ANQGSEA in the germline V gene. The CDR3 runs 14 residues. The CDR3 DNA follows: TGCAGCGTTGAAGTACTAGCGGGAGTTGGGACCCAGTACTTC. Protein: CSVEVLAGVGTQYF.

The gene calls are TRBV27 and TRBJ2-4, with unresolved D. Germline assignment: CDR1 MNHEY and CDR2 SMNVEV (reference sequence). The CDR3 loop spans 13 amino acids. V dropped 3 bases and J dropped 1 base, with 4 bases sitting between them. CDR3 amino acids: CASSFEAKNIQYF. Written as DNA, the CDR3 is TGTGCCAGCAGTTTTGAGGCCAAAAACATTCAGTACTTC.

There are a few counts of this clonotype. The J gene is TRBJ2-3, the V gene TRBV7-2, with 7 bases lining up with TRBD2. The CDR3 spans 17 residues. Germline CDR1 SGHTA, CDR2 FQGNSA. V was clipped by 7 bases and J by 2 bases; unmatched bases: 15. The CDR3 here is CASTLSGTGGSTDTQYF. CDR3 coding DNA: TGTGCCAGCACCTTGAGCGGAACGGGGGGTTCCACAGATACGCAGTATTTT. Full variable domain (missing parts from reference TRBV7-2 and TRBJ2-3): GAGVSQSPSNKVTEKGKDVELRCDPISGHTALYWYRQSLGQGLEFLIYFQGNSAPDKSGLPSDRFSAERTGGSVSTLTIQRTQQEDSAVYLCASTLSGTGGSTDTQYFGPGTRLTVL.